This T cell receptor (beta chain) derives from a study of blood T cell repertoires in COVID-19. As for the study in general: The study drew acute and convalescent COVID-19 samples from the United States, Italy and Spain. The cDNA or gDNA used as material had been derived from T cells, B-cell-depleted T cells, or PBMCs.

Original handling: Nucleated cell number was recorded as an estimate derived from reference gene primer amplification. Sequencing used immunoSEQ multiplex PCR; TCRdb keeps in-frame clones, though not all of them. V and J calls and clone size come straight from that table; D and trimming were deduced from the DNA. The sample records some 160,000 clones, 85% to 90% being singletons. The sequenced material came from peripheral blood. The clonotype originates from an older woman with acute or convalescent COVID-19.

The CDR3 DNA is TGTGCCAGCAGTGAAGCGCTTCAAGGGTCTGACAGCTCTGGAAACACCATATATTTT. Protein sequence: CASSEALQGSDSSGNTIYF. This chain links TRBV2 with TRBJ1-3; a possible D gene is TRBD1 (5 bases). Trimming cost V 0 bases and J 0 bases, with 18 bases left between them. There are 19 residues in the CDR3. CDR1 is SNHLY and CDR2 is FYNNEI in the germline V gene.